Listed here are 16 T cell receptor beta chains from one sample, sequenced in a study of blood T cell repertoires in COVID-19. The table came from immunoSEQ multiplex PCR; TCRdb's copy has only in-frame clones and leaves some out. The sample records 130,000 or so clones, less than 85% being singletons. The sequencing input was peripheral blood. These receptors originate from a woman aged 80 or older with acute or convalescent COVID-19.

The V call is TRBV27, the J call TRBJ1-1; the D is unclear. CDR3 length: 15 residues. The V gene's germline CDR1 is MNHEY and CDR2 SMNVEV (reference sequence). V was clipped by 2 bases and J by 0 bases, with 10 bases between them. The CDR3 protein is CASSLVHLMNTEAFF. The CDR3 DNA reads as TGTGCCAGCAGTTTAGTACACCTTATGAACACTGAAGCTTTCTTT.

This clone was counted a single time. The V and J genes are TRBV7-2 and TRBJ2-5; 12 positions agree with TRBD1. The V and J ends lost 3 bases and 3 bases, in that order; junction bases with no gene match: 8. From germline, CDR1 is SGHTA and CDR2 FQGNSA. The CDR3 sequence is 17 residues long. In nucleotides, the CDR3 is TGTGCCAGCAGCTTGCTCGGGGACAGGGGGCCCGAAGAGACCCAGTACTTC. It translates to CASSLLGDRGPEETQYF.

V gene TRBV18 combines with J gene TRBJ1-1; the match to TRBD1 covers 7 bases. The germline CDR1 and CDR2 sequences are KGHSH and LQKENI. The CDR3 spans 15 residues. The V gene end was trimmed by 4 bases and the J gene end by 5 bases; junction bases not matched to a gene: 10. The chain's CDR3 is CASSQQGFGETEAFF. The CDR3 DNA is TGTGCCAGCTCACAACAGGGGTTCGGGGAGACTGAAGCTTTCTTT. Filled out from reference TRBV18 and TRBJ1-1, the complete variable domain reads NAGVMQNPRHLVRRRGQEARLRCSPMKGHSHVYWYRQLPEEGLKFMVYLQKENIIDESGMPKERFSAEFPKEGPSILRIQQVVRGDSAAYFCASSQQGFGETEAFFGQGTRLTVV.

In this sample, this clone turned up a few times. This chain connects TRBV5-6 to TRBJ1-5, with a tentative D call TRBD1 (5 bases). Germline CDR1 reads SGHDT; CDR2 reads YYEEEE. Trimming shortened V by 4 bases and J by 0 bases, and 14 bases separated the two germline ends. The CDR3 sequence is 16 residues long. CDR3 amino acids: CASSLGQGHSNQPQHF. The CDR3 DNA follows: TGTGCCAGCAGCCTGGGGCAGGGTCATAGCAATCAGCCCCAGCATTTT.

Here the CDR3 DNA reads TGTGCCTGGATAACCACATATGGCTACACCTTC. It is translated as CAWITTYGYTF. The gene calls are TRBV30 and TRBJ1-2; the D is unclear. The CDR3 loop spans 11 amino acids. Trimming took off 4 bases at V and 5 bases at J, with 8 bases between the two ends. CDR1 is GTSNPN, CDR2 SVGIG, per germline (reference sequence).

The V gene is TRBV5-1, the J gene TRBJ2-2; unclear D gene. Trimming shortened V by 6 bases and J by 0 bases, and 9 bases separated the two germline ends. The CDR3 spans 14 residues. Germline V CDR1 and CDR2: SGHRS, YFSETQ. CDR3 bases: TGCGCCAGCACCCTGGGCACGAACACCGGGGAGCTGTTTTTT. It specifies CASTLGTNTGELFF.

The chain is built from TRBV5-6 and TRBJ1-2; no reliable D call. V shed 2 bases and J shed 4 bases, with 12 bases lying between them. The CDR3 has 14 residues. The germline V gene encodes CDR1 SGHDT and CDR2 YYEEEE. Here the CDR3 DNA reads TGTGCCAGCAGCTTTCTGACGGGTAGCTATGGCTACACCTTC. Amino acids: CASSFLTGSYGYTF. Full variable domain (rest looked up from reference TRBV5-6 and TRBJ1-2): DAGVTQSPTHLIKTRGQQVTLRCSPKSGHDTVSWYQQALGQGPQFIFQYYEEEERQRGNFPDRFSGHQFPNYSSELNVNALLLGDSALYLCASSFLTGSYGYTFGSGTRLTVV.

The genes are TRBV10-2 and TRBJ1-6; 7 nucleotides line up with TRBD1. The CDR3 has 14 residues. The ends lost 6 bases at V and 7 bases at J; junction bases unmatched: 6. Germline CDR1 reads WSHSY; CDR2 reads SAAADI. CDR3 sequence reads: CASSRDRWNSPLHF. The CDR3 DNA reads TGCGCCAGCAGCCGGGACAGATGGAATTCACCCCTCCACTTT.

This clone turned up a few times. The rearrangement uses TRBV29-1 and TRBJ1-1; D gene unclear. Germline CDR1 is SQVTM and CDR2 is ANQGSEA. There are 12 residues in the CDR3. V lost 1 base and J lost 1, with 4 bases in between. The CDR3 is CSVEVQNTEAFF. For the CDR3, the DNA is TGCAGCGTTGAAGTTCAGAACACTGAAGCTTTCTTT. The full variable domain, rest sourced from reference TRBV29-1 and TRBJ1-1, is SAVISQKPSRDICQRGTSLTIQCQVDSQVTMMFWYRQQPGQSLTLIATANQGSEATYESGFVIDKFPISRPNLTFSTLTVSNMSPEDSSIYLCSVEVQNTEAFFGQGTRLTVV.

The CDR3 DNA is TGTGCCAGCAGTGAAGTTGGGGGGGCTGAGCAGTTCTTC. Translation gives CASSEVGGAEQFF. This chain uses TRBV2 with TRBJ2-1; D possibly corresponds to TRBD2 (7 bases). Germline V gene data show CDR1 as SNHLY and CDR2 as FYNNEI. V was pared by 1 base and J by 9 bases, with 10 bases between. This CDR3 comprises 13 residues.

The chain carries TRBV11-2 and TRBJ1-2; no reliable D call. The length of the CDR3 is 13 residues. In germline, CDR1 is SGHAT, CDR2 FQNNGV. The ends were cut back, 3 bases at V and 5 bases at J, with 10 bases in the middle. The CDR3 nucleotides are TGTGCCAGCAGCTTGATAGCGGCTTATGGCTACACCTTC. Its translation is CASSLIAAYGYTF.

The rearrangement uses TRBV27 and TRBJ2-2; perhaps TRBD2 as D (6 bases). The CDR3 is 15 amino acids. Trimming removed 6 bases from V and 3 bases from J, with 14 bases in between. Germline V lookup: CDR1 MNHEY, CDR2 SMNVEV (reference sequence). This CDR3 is CASRWGTGDTGELFF. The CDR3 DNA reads TGTGCCAGCAGATGGGGGACGGGGGACACCGGGGAGCTGTTTTTT.

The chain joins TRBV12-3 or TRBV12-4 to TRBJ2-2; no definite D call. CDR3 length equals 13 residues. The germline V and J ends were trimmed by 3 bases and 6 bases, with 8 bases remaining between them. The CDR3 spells CASSLRRAGELFF. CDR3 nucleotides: TGTGCCAGCAGTTTGAGGCGTGCCGGGGAGCTGTTTTTT.

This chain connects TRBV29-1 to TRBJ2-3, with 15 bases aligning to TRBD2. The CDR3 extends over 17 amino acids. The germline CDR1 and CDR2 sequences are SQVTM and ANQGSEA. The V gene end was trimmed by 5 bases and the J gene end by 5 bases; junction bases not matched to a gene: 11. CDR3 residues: CSVTSGTSGGFGDTQYF. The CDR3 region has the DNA TGCAGCGTTACCTCCGGGACTAGCGGGGGGTTCGGAGATACGCAGTATTTT.

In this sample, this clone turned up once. CDR3 in DNA: TGCAGTGCTAGAGCCGACAATGAGCAGTTCTTC. Its translation is CSARADNEQFF. The chain has TRBV20-1 and TRBJ2-1; D gene unclear. CDR1 is DFQATT and CDR2 is SNEGSKA in the germline V gene (reference sequence). The germline V and J ends were trimmed by 1 base and 5 bases, with 3 bases remaining between them. This CDR3 region has 11 residues.

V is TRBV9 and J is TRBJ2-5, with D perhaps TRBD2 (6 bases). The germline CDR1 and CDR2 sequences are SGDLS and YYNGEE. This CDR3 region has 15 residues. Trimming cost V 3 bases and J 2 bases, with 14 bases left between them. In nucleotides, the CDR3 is TGTGCCAGCAGCGCCCAGGCGGGGAGGCAAGAGACCCAGTACTTC. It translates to CASSAQAGRQETQYF. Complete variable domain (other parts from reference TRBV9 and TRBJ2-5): DSGVTQTPKHLITATGQRVTLRCSPRSGDLSVYWYQQSLDQGLQFLIQYYNGEERAKGNILERFSAQQFPDLHSELNLSSLELGDSALYFCASSAQAGRQETQYFGPGTRLLVL.